The TCR beta chain described here comes from a study of shared clonotypes between healthy human individuals. Study-level results: Sequencing depth was expected to affect clonotype sharing among donors.

On this clone itself: What it binds is not known.

In the naive CD8 group, cells lacked CD45RO and were positively selected for CCR7, so terminally differentiated effector memory CD45RA+ cells were left out. Caucasian adults living in Nashville, Tennessee, provided all samples. Several immunoSEQ 96-well plates shared each subset's DNA, each plate a replicate. The table came from immunoSEQ multiplex PCR; TCRdb's copy has only in-frame clones and leaves some out. The top ten hold more than 20% of the sample, which has hundreds of thousands of clones, about 92% seen once. The CDR3 runs 14 residues. Deletions cut 3 bases from V and 4 bases from J, with 10 bases between. Germline V gene data show CDR1 as MDHEN and CDR2 as SYDVKM.

The clonotype originates from a man between 25 and 39 years old in good health. This chain uses TRBV28 with TRBJ2-1; D is tentatively TRBD1 or TRBD2 (5 bases each). Input material: naive CD8+ T cells sorted from blood. The CDR3 spells CASSFQGVYNEQFF. CDR3 sequence (DNA): TGTGCCAGCAGTTTCCAGGGAGTTTACAATGAGCAGTTCTTC.